This T cell receptor beta chain stems from a study of CD8+CD57+ T cells in acquired aplastic anemia (dated by TCRdb to 2017 to 2018). In terms of the full investigation: A mean of about 3.2 ug of DNA, ranging from roughly 0.2 to 30 ug, was extracted from sorted CD4+ and CD8+ cells. Mean read counts for healthy donor samples were approximately 10 million for CD4+ cells and around 11 million for CD8+ cells.

In the case of this clonotype: Its antigen is unknown. With a much larger clone just one base away, this may be a read error.

Genomic DNA served as template for TCR beta VDJ combination and CDR3 sequence profiling. TCR repertoire sequencing was run on an Illumina HiSeq 2000. The authors processed their data as follows. TRBV/TRBJ rearrangement plots, CDR3 size and DJ length profiles, and Simpson's diversity index were used to assess repertoires. The most abundant DNA sequence in the deep sequencing data was taken as the immunodominant clone. CDR3 amino acid sequences were checked for sharing across subjects and were also compared against the VDJdb database and published repertoires. TCRdb reprocessed the public reads (quality trimming at Q25 with fastp, clone calling with MiXCR) and kept in-frame beta chains. Rows merge per CDR3 protein into single entries with the most common DNA and genes. It is TCRdb's table, rather than the study itself, that gives the V and J calls and clone size. The sample table shows roughly 80,000 distinct CDR3 sequences, and roughly half are seen once. Roughly 70% of the sample lies in the top ten.

V is pared back by 0 bases and J by 6 bases, with 9 bases lying between the germline termini. Inclusive of the bounding cysteine and phenylalanine, the CDR3 is 13 residues long. Here the CDR3 DNA is all that survives: 39 bases in frame from base 1. CDR1 and CDR2 were assigned from the germline V gene (reference sequence) as DFQATT and SNEGSKA. The study deep-sequenced TCR repertoires of sorted CD4+ and CD8+ blood T cells from severe aplastic anemia patients and healthy subjects. Ficoll-Paque density gradient centrifugation was used to isolate peripheral blood mononuclear cells. CD4+ and CD8+ T cells were sorted by FACS or magnetic beads before DNA extraction. What the study reported, not specific to this receptor: CD8+ Simpson's diversity did not differ significantly between patients and healthy controls (P=0.060). Roughly 30 CD8+ CDR3 sequences were shared between patients and controls but appeared highly expressed in patients and within their immunodominant clones.

Sequencing was performed on sorted CD4+, CD8+, or CD8+CD57+ T cells (not recorded which) from PBMCs. The sequence was obtained from a human donor in good health, serving as a control. The sequence is built from TRBV20-1 and TRBJ2-1; confidence is insufficient to name the D gene. The bases read TGCAGTGCTAGAGATTTGTCGGGCAATGAGCAGTTCTTC. It codes for CSARDLSGNEQFF.